These T cell receptor beta chains were read from a single sample in a study of neurological immune-mediated disorders. TCRdb redid the calling of the 5' RACE reads with MiXCR, one entry per CDR3 protein. Of approximately 50,000 distinct CDR3 sequences in the sample, 10% are singletons; the top ten hold roughly 5%. The material sequenced was PBMCs. The receptors originated from a man between 65 and 85 years old with HTLV-1-associated myelopathy (HAM/TSP). Both conserved end residues are part of each CDR3. Clone size is not always given. Where it is, it says once, few, many or a class for expanded clones.

16 TRBJ2-5 TRBV6-2/TRBV6-3 many CASSPGTSGTQETQYF
15 TRBJ2-7 TRBV5-1 many CASSRDSQSAYEQYF
14 TRBJ1-1 TRBV7-3 many CASSRTAENTEAFF
13 TRBJ1-1 TRBV20-1 many CSARRSAGTEAFF
11 TRBJ2-7 TRBV28 many CASGDNYEQYF
13 TRBJ2-3 TRBV20-1 many CSASRSGGDTQYF
13 TRBJ1-1 TRBV18 many CASSPEGNTEAFF
16 TRBJ2-1 TRBV7-2 many CASSLVPPTSYNEQFF
14 TRBJ1-1 TRBV18 many CASSPPRKNTEAFF
13 TRBJ2-7 TRBV5-1 many CASSPYGSYEQYF
15 TRBJ2-3 TRBV20-1 many CSARGASSSTDTQYF
21 TRBJ2-1 TRBV28 many CASRRRPPQLARRSRTNEQFF
12 TRBJ2-7 TRBV9 . CASSTEGYEQYF
15 TRBJ1-5 TRBV27 many CASSLGGVGNQPQHF
14 TRBJ2-7 TRBV28 many CASSLRQGRDEQYF
15 TRBJ2-3 TRBV20-1 many CSANSAFQSTDTQYF
16 TRBJ1-2 TRBV24-1 many CATSGIGQGYDYGYTF
15 TRBJ2-4 TRBV14 many CASSIGRLAKNIQYF
14 TRBJ1-1 TRBV5-4 many CASSWGTRDTEAFF
16 TRBJ2-5 TRBV24-1 many CATSSPGLAGVETQYF
14 TRBJ1-1 TRBV4-3 many CASSGGSINTEAFF
16 TRBJ2-2 TRBV12-3/TRBV12-4 many CASSLRAGGDTGELFF
15 TRBJ2-3 TRBV4-2 many CASSQIAGLTDTQYF
18 TRBJ2-3 TRBV27 many CASNPGASGSTRTDTQYF
14 TRBJ2-3 TRBV20-1 many CSARPVREADTQYF
12 TRBJ2-7 TRBV5-6 many CASSRVAREQYF
17 TRBJ2-1 TRBV24-1 many CATSDRETGAFYNEQFF
13 TRBJ2-7 TRBV15 many CATSRVAGYEQYF
12 TRBJ2-3 TRBV20-1 many CSASQVGGTQYF
15 TRBJ1-1 TRBV5-1 many CASSTQRRLETEAFF
14 TRBJ2-5 TRBV11-2 many CASSFTGGWETQYF
17 . TRBV7-3 . CASSLFSPGLDVGEQYF
15 TRBJ2-1 TRBV6-6 many CASSYSGRDHNEQFF
13 TRBJ2-3 TRBV29-1 many CSDGTRRTDTQYF
16 TRBJ2-1 TRBV11-2 many CASSLDPRGVYNEQFF
12 TRBJ1-1 TRBV7-2 many CASRPGPREAFF
14 TRBJ2-5 TRBV7-9 many CASSFRPLEETQYF
13 TRBJ1-1 TRBV7-8 many CASSVQVGTEAFF
14 TRBJ2-1 TRBV29-1 many CSVGRRGVRGEQFF
15 TRBJ1-2 TRBV12-3/TRBV12-4 many CASTRTGWVGYGYTF
14 TRBJ2-1 TRBV24-1 many CATSRASGYNEQFF
15 TRBJ2-3 TRBV20-1 . CSARSGRGSPDTQYF